This T cell receptor beta chain was retrieved from a study of TIL therapy for anti-PD-1-resistant metastatic lung cancer. In the study overall: Median patient age was about 50, ranging roughly 35-75 years. By whole-exome sequencing, median non-synonymous tumor mutation burden was less than 1.8 mutations per megabase.

The libraries were made with immunoSEQ v3. The repertoire was sequenced with immunoSEQ multiplex PCR; TCRdb's copy has only in-frame clones and lacks some. The sample lists more than 20,000 clones, about two thirds seen once, with roughly 1.8% in the top ten. Time point noted: pre-treatment sample, taken before nivolumab and TIL therapy. The germline V and J ends were trimmed by 0 bases and 2 bases, with 6 bases remaining between them. Germline V gene sequence: CDR1 SGHNT, CDR2 YYREEE (reference sequence). The CDR3 has 15 amino acids. The study, taken as a whole, reports: The cohort had more treatment-naive, never-smoker and oncogene-addicted patients than typical.

Points on this clone: Its antigen is still unknown.

The chain recombines TRBV5-4 with TRBJ2-6; no firm D call. This receptor was identified in a person aged 25-85 years with non-small cell lung cancer. The starting material was blood, obtained at baseline. The CDR3, as DNA: TGTGCCAGCAGCTTGGCCTCAGCTGGGGCCAACGTCCTGACTTTC. Protein product: CASSLASAGANVLTF. The variable domain in full, with the rest retrieved from reference TRBV5-4 and TRBJ2-6, is ETGVTQSPTHLIKTRGQQVTLRCSSQSGHNTVSWYQQALGQGPQFIFQYYREEENGRGNFPPRFSGLQFPNYSSELNVNALELDDSALYLCASSLASAGANVLTFGAGSRLTVL.